What follows are 16 T cell receptor beta chains derived from one specimen sequenced in a study of T cell repertoires in cytomegalovirus infection. Which antigens these TCRs recognize remains unknown. One entry per CDR3 protein, called by TCRdb with MiXCR from the reads. The sample has about 770,000 distinct CDR3 sequences, 25% to 30% seen once. Source: cultured CD8+ T cells from PBMCs, taken from culture after CMV antigen stimulation. These receptors were taken from a human donor in good health (CMV status not recorded). Some clones in this sample may be carry-over from other donors' samples.

This clonotype appeared once. The chain employs TRBV29-1 and TRBJ1-2; 12 bases are shared with TRBD1. The CDR3 runs to 14 residues. V was pared by 4 bases and J by 7 bases, with 7 bases of the junction left unmatched. The germline CDR1 and CDR2 sequences are SQVTM and ANQGSEA. CDR3 sequence reads: CSVGGQGASGGYTF. The CDR3 DNA reads as TGCAGCGTTGGGGGACAGGGGGCTTCCGGTGGCTACACCTTC.

This chain joins TRBV7-6 and TRBJ1-1; 7 bases match TRBD1. V dropped 5 bases and J dropped 4; count of bases not matched to a gene: 7. The germline V gene has CDR1 SGHVS and CDR2 FNYEAQ. The CDR3 length is 14 residues. As DNA, the CDR3 is TGTGCCAGCAGCAAAATCGGACAGGTCACTGAAGCTTTCTTT. Residues: CASSKIGQVTEAFF.

The chain uses TRBV6-1 and TRBJ2-1; the match to TRBD2 covers 10 bases. Germline CDR1 reads MNHNS; CDR2 reads SASEGT. The trim removed 4 bases at V and 8 bases at J, leaving 11 bases unmatched. The CDR3 sequence is 16 residues long. Here the CDR3 reads CASSVPLAGASDEQFF. CDR3 nucleotide sequence: TGTGCCAGCAGTGTCCCCCTAGCGGGGGCCTCAGATGAGCAGTTCTTC.

V usage is TRBV4-2 and J usage is TRBJ1-2; D is perhaps TRBD1 (5 bases). There are 17 residues in the CDR3. Trimming pared 1 base from V and 3 bases from J, leaving 18 bases between. Germline V gene data show CDR1 as LGHNA and CDR2 as YNFKEQ. The CDR3 sequence is CASSQVAGDVVDYGYTF. As DNA, the CDR3 is TGTGCCAGCAGCCAAGTGGCCGGGGACGTTGTAGACTATGGCTACACCTTC.

There are many counts of this clonotype. This sequence joins TRBV27 and TRBJ1-3, with D possibly TRBD1 on 5 matching bases. Trimming left V 6 bases short and J 0 bases short, with 9 bases between. The germline gives CDR1 MNHEY, CDR2 SMNVEV (reference sequence). The CDR3 has 14 residues. In DNA, the CDR3 is TGTGCCAGCAGCTTTGGGGGCTCTGGAAACACCATATATTTT. It yields the protein CASSFGGSGNTIYF.

The chain joins TRBV4-2 to TRBJ2-1; 8 nucleotides align to TRBD2. The CDR3 is 15 residues long. The J segment lost 7 bases and the V segment lost 1 base, leaving 6 bases of the junction unmatched. Germline CDR1 and CDR2: LGHNA and YNFKEQ. CDR3 sequence: CASSQAAGGGNEQFF. For the CDR3, the DNA is TGTGCCAGCAGCCAAGCGGCGGGGGGCGGAAATGAGCAGTTCTTC.

This chain uses TRBV7-9 with TRBJ1-1; no firm D call. The germline V gene has CDR1 SEHNR and CDR2 FQNEAQ (reference sequence). The CDR3 runs 10 residues. V lost 6 bases and J 5 bases, leaving 4 bases between the germline ends. The CDR3 sequence is CASRKTEAFF. CDR3 sequence (DNA): TGTGCCAGCAGGAAGACTGAAGCTTTCTTT.

The chain couples TRBV19 to TRBJ2-3, with a tentative D call TRBD2 (5 bases). The germline V and J ends were trimmed by 5 bases and 6 bases, with 15 bases remaining between them. The CDR3 contains 14 residues. Germline lookup yields CDR1 LNHDA and CDR2 SQIVND (reference sequence). CDR3 bases: TGTGCCAGTAGTGAGGGTCTTCCCGTGGATACGCAGTATTTT. It yields the protein CASSEGLPVDTQYF.

The CDR3 region is CASSLPGRATEAFF. The CDR3 DNA sequence: TGTGCCAGCAGTTTGCCCGGCCGGGCCACTGAAGCTTTCTTT. The chain has TRBV27 and TRBJ1-1; the D is unclear. V was trimmed by 3 bases and J by 4 bases, leaving 12 bases between them. The CDR3 spans 14 residues. Germline-derived CDR1 and CDR2 are MNHEY and SMNVEV (reference sequence).

DNA for the CDR3: TGTGCCAGCAGTTCGACTGCGACCTACGAGCAGTACGTC. Translation: CASSSTATYEQYV. The rearrangement links TRBV28 to TRBJ2-7; D ambiguous. CDR3 size: 13 residues. The V and J ends lost 4 bases and 2 bases respectively, with 9 bases between them. CDR1 and CDR2 from the germline V gene are MDHEN and SYDVKM.

Only a few counts were recorded for this clonotype. This chain connects TRBV4-3 to TRBJ2-1; D is uncertain. Germline V gene data show CDR1 as LGHNA and CDR2 as YSLEER. CDR3 length: 16 residues. Deletions cut 1 base from V and 5 bases from J, with 15 bases between. The CDR3 here is CASSQAGSVRDNEQFF. CDR3 nucleotide sequence: TGCGCCAGCAGCCAAGCCGGCAGCGTCCGGGACAATGAGCAGTTCTTC.

The rearrangement links TRBV28 to TRBJ1-1, with D possibly being TRBD1 (6 bases). Germline V CDR1 and CDR2: MDHEN, SYDVKM. Trimming took off 3 bases at V and 1 base at J, with 12 bases between the two ends. The CDR3 is 15 residues long. For the CDR3, the DNA is TGTGCCAGCAGTTTCAGGGGTCTTGGGAACACTGAAGCTTTCTTT. This translates into CASSFRGLGNTEAFF.

This clonotype turned up a few times. The chain carries TRBV10-3 and TRBJ1-1; D gene ambiguous. V was trimmed by 9 bases and J by 6 bases, leaving 14 bases between them. This CDR3 has 12 amino acids. CDR1 is ENHRY, CDR2 SYGVKD, per germline. This CDR3 reads CAIRVEGAEAFF. The CDR3 bases are TGTGCCATTCGCGTGGAGGGAGCTGAAGCTTTCTTT.

J is TRBJ1-2 and V is TRBV2; TRBD1 matches 9 bases. The J segment lost 4 bases and the V segment lost 9 bases, leaving 6 bases of the junction unmatched. The CDR3 extends over 13 amino acids. CDR1 and CDR2 from the germline V gene are SNHLY and FYNNEI. The CDR3 is CARRTGAFYGYTF. In nucleotides, the CDR3 is TGTGCCAGGAGGACAGGGGCGTTCTATGGCTACACCTTC.

The DNA for the CDR3 is TGTGCCAGCAGCCCTTGGACTTTCACTGAAGCTTTCTTT. It yields the protein CASSPWTFTEAFF. The chain joins TRBV7-9 to TRBJ1-1; D is unclear. Germline CDR1 SEHNR, CDR2 FQNEAQ (reference sequence). The CDR3 sequence is 13 residues long. V was pared by 5 bases and J by 4 bases, with 11 bases between.

The genes are TRBV6-5 and TRBJ1-1; 7 positions match TRBD1. Germline assignment: CDR1 MNHEY and CDR2 SVGAGI. The CDR3 covers 16 residues. The V segment lost 0 bases and the J segment 1 base; nucleotides outside the gene matches: 5. The CDR3 coding sequence is TGTGCCAGCAGTTACTCGACAGGGCCAACGAACACTGAAGCTTTCTTT. Residues: CASSYSTGPTNTEAFF.